The clone carrying this TCR beta chain has just one count. The data originate from a study of blood T cell repertoires in COVID-19. The cohort comprised adults aged about 18 to 100 years residing in under 25 US areas. Participants had their cohort set by participant-reported clinical history. Here immunoSEQ multiplex PCR was the method, and the copy in TCRdb shows in-frame clones only, minus some. The sample holds 400,000 to 550,000 clones, about 90% seen once. Sequencing was performed on PBMCs or T cells enriched from blood (not recorded which). The receptor comes from a woman under 30 with acute COVID-19.

CDR3: CASSQARQGMFYGYTF. CDR3 nucleotides: TGTGCCAGCAGCCAAGCAAGGCAGGGTATGTTCTATGGCTACACCTTC. The J gene is TRBJ1-2, the V gene TRBV3-1 (or the pseudogene TRBV3-2), with a tentative D call TRBD1 (5 bases). CDR3 length equals 16 residues. V lost 1 base to trimming and J lost 4 bases, with 16 bases between them. From germline, CDR1 is LGHDT and CDR2 YNNKEL (reference sequence).